These T cell receptor beta chains were read from a single sample in a study of blood T cell repertoires in COVID-19. Clones were read by immunoSEQ multiplex PCR, and TCRdb kept only the in-frame ones, dropping some. The sample includes more than 95,000 clones, roughly 90% seen only once; the top ten take approximately 3.5%. Sequencing was carried out using peripheral blood. The receptor source for this set is a woman aged 55-69 years with acute or convalescent COVID-19. The CDR3 runs from the conserved cysteine through the conserved F or W. A D gene is named only where the DNA matches it firmly. Size tells how often a clone was seen (once, few, many) or the class of an expanded clone, and some rows leave it out.

cdr3_nt cdr3_aa j_call v_call d_call clone_size
TGTGCCAGCAGCTTGTCCAGGGCCGATGAAGCTTTCTTT CASSLSRADEAFF TRBJ1-1 TRBV5-4 - -
TGCGCCAGCAGTCAATGGACTAGCGGAGTATCCTTGAACACCGGGGAGCTGTTTTTT CASSQWTSGVSLNTGELFF TRBJ2-2 TRBV23-1 TRBD2 -
TGTGCCAGCACAGGGTTGGAGAACACTGAAGCTTTCTTT CASTGLENTEAFF TRBJ1-1 TRBV2 - few
TGTGCCAGCAGGGGGACAGGGCGTTCCCCTTTCTTT CASRGTGRSPFF TRBJ1-1 TRBV28 TRBD1 -
TGTGCCAGCAGCTTAGGGAACAGGGGACCTAGCAATCAGCCCCAGCATTTT CASSLGNRGPSNQPQHF TRBJ1-5 TRBV7-8 TRBD1 few
TGTGCCAGCAGTCGGACAGGGCCAGAGGAGACCCAGTACTTC CASSRTGPEETQYF TRBJ2-5 TRBV6-5 TRBD1 -
TGTGCCTGGAGTGTACTTGCAGGGCAGACAGATACGCAGTATTTT CAWSVLAGQTDTQYF TRBJ2-3 TRBV30 - -
TGTGCCAGTAGTTTCGGTAGCGGCACCGGGGAGCTGTTTTTT CASSFGSGTGELFF TRBJ2-2 TRBV19 - -
TGTGCCAGCAGCGTGAAGAGCTCCTATAATTCACCCCTCCACTTT CASSVKSSYNSPLHF TRBJ1-6 TRBV9 - -
TGTGCCAGCAGCTTGGAGACTAGCGGGGTCTACGAGCAGTACTTC CASSLETSGVYEQYF TRBJ2-7 TRBV5-4 TRBD2 -
TGTGCCAGTAGTATAGGGGGTAGCGGGAGTTCCTACAATGAGCAGTTCTTC CASSIGGSGSSYNEQFF TRBJ2-1 TRBV19 TRBD2 -
TGCGCCAGCAGCTTGACGGGACAAATCTCTGGAAACACCATATATTTT CASSLTGQISGNTIYF TRBJ1-3 TRBV5-1 - once
TGTGCCAGCAGCCAGATGACAGGGGCTGATGGCTACACCTTC CASSQMTGADGYTF TRBJ1-2 TRBV3-1/TRBV3-2 TRBD1 -
TGTGCCAGCAGCTTGAGGGGCCCGGCCCCTTACAATGAGCAGTTCTTC CASSLRGPAPYNEQFF TRBJ2-1 TRBV5-4 - -
TGTGCCAGCAGCGCAACAGGGTCTTCTGAAGCTTTCTTT CASSATGSSEAFF TRBJ1-1 TRBV6-5 - -
TGTGCCAGCAGTCTCGCTGGAGGGCCGGGGGGGGAGCTGTTTTTT CASSLAGGPGGELFF TRBJ2-2 TRBV27 - -
TGTGCCAGCAGTTTTGGGGGGTTGAGCAATCAGCCCCAGCATTTT CASSFGGLSNQPQHF TRBJ1-5 TRBV28 - few
TGTGCCAGCAGCGGGGGGGGTACGCAGTATTTT CASSGGGTQYF TRBJ2-3 TRBV7-2 TRBD2 -
TGTGCCAGCAGCCATTCCGGGACAGGGAACACTGAAGCTTTCTTT CASSHSGTGNTEAFF TRBJ1-1 TRBV3-1/TRBV3-2 TRBD1 -
TGTGCCAGCAAGGGGGAGTTTAGCAATCAGCCCCAGCATTTT CASKGEFSNQPQHF TRBJ1-5 TRBV28 - once
TGTGCCAGCAGCCAAGGACAGTTCGGGGAGCTGTTTTTT CASSQGQFGELFF TRBJ2-2 TRBV3-1/TRBV3-2 - -
TGCAGCGTTACGGGAGGGCCCTCGAGCACCGGGGAGCTGTTTTTT CSVTGGPSSTGELFF TRBJ2-2 TRBV29-1 TRBD2 -
TGTGCCAGCAGGGCGACAGGGGGTTCGGAGACCCAGTACTTC CASRATGGSETQYF TRBJ2-5 TRBV2 TRBD1 -
TGTGCCAGCAGCCACCCCACAGGGGTTGAAGCTTTCTTT CASSHPTGVEAFF TRBJ1-1 TRBV5-4 TRBD1 -
TGTGCCAGCAGCTTGGTGGGCCCCCGGGAAGCTTTCTTT CASSLVGPREAFF TRBJ1-1 TRBV5-6 - -
TGTGCCAGCAGCCCCCACGGTGTCTCTGGAAACACCATATATTTT CASSPHGVSGNTIYF TRBJ1-3 TRBV7-9 - -
TGTGCCAGCAGACTAGCGGAGGTGGGCACAGATACGCAGTATTTT CASRLAEVGTDTQYF TRBJ2-3 TRBV28 TRBD2 -
TGTGCCATCAGTGACCAGGCCTACGAGCAGTACTTC CAISDQAYEQYF TRBJ2-7 TRBV10-3 - -
TGCAGTGCTAGGGTGAGGGAAAAACTGTTTTTT CSARVREKLFF TRBJ1-4 TRBV20-1 - -
TGCGCCAGCAGCTTGGTGGTCAGTTCTACAGATACGCAGTATTTT CASSLVVSSTDTQYF TRBJ2-3 TRBV5-1 - -
TGCGCCAGCAGCTCCACAGGGGCGACTAATGAAAAACTGTTTTTT CASSSTGATNEKLFF TRBJ1-4 TRBV5-1 TRBD1 -
TGTGCCAGCAGCTCGGGACCCAACAGGGCCAATGAGCAGTTCTTC CASSSGPNRANEQFF TRBJ2-1 TRBV2 - -
TGTGCCAGCAATCAACAGGGATTCGGAGTCTATGGCTACACCTTC CASNQQGFGVYGYTF TRBJ1-2 TRBV6-5 - -
TGTGCCAGCAGCCCACAGGGATTAACTGGTGGCTACACCTTC CASSPQGLTGGYTF TRBJ1-2 TRBV7-9 - -
TGTGCCAGCAGTTTATCCCAGGTTATACGTTCACCCCTCCACTTT CASSLSQVIRSPLHF TRBJ1-6 TRBV27 - once
TGCGCCAGCAGCTTGGCCGACGGGGGACTAGAGACCCAGTACTTC CASSLADGGLETQYF TRBJ2-5 TRBV5-1 - once
TGTGCCAGCAGCTTACCCCCAGGGGTCACCGGGGAGCTGTTTTTT CASSLPPGVTGELFF TRBJ2-2 TRBV5-4 - few
TGTGCCAGCTCACCCCAGGCACAGTATAATTCACCCCTCCACTTT CASSPQAQYNSPLHF TRBJ1-6 TRBV18 - -
TGTGCCACCAGCTCTCGGACAGGGTCGAACACTGAAGCTTTCTTT CATSSRTGSNTEAFF TRBJ1-1 TRBV15 TRBD1 -
TGTGCCGGACTGACAGGGCGAGTCTCCGGAAACACCATATATTTT CAGLTGRVSGNTIYF TRBJ1-3 TRBV30 TRBD1 -
TGTGCCAGCAGCTCGAAACGGGACAGAGGCGTTACAAACACTGAAGCTTTCTTT CASSSKRDRGVTNTEAFF TRBJ1-1 TRBV3-1/TRBV3-2 TRBD1 -
TGTGCCAGCAGTTACCCCCTTAGGGGGAGCTCCTACAATGAGCAGTTCTTC CASSYPLRGSSYNEQFF TRBJ2-1 TRBV28 - -
TGTGCCAGCAGCCAAGATGCCCCGGGACTAGCGGGAAAGACCGCGCAGTATTTT CASSQDAPGLAGKTAQYF TRBJ2-3 TRBV4-2 TRBD2 -
TGTGCCAGCAGCTTAGGAACGGGACAGGGCGACACTGAAGCTTTCTTT CASSLGTGQGDTEAFF TRBJ1-1 TRBV7-8 TRBD1 -
TGTGCCAGCAGTTTCGTTGGGGAGCCAAATGAAAAACTGTTTTTT CASSFVGEPNEKLFF TRBJ1-4 TRBV28 - -
TGTGCCAGCAGACTTACAGGGGTGGACAATTCACCCCTCCACTTT CASRLTGVDNSPLHF TRBJ1-6 TRBV6-5 TRBD1 once
TGCGCCAGCAGCTCACGGACAGGGGGGACTGAAGCTTTCTTT CASSSRTGGTEAFF TRBJ1-1 TRBV5-1 TRBD1 -
TGTGCCAGCAGCCAAACCCTAGCGGGAGGAGGTGAGCAGTTCTTC CASSQTLAGGGEQFF TRBJ2-1 TRBV3-1/TRBV3-2 TRBD2 -
TGTGCCACCAGTGATTTAGAGGGAAAACTGTTTTTT CATSDLEGKLFF TRBJ1-4 TRBV24-1 - few
TGCAGTGCTGCCTCCCCAGATGAGCAGTTCTTC CSAASPDEQFF TRBJ2-1 TRBV20-1 - -
TGTGCCAGCAGTCGACAGGGGATGTACCAGCCCCAGCATTTT CASSRQGMYQPQHF TRBJ1-5 TRBV2 TRBD1 -
TGTGCCAGCAGCCTACGCGACTGGCCCCGGGGTGGGACCCAGTACTTC CASSLRDWPRGGTQYF TRBJ2-5 TRBV7-8 - -
TGTGCCAGCAGCTTATCTAGCGGGAGCAATGAGCAGTTCTTC CASSLSSGSNEQFF TRBJ2-1 TRBV11-3 TRBD2 -
TGTGCCAGCAGCCAAGAACGGGGGATGTACAATGAGCAGTTCTTC CASSQERGMYNEQFF TRBJ2-1 TRBV4-2 - -
TGTGCCAGCAGCTTGGGGACAGGGGGCTCTGAAGCTTTCTTT CASSLGTGGSEAFF TRBJ1-1 TRBV7-9 TRBD1 once
TGCGCCAGCAGCCCCACGACAGGGAACTATGGCTACACCTTC CASSPTTGNYGYTF TRBJ1-2 TRBV5-1 TRBD1 -
TGCGCCAGCAGTGAGTCCGGGACTGCTTACAATGAGCAGTTCTTC CASSESGTAYNEQFF TRBJ2-1 TRBV10-2 - -
TGTGCCAGCAGTTTAGCAGGGAAGAACACTGAAGCTTTCTTT CASSLAGKNTEAFF TRBJ1-1 TRBV28 - -
TGTGCCAGCAGCGCCTTGGGACAGGCCGATGAAAAACTGTTTTTT CASSALGQADEKLFF TRBJ1-4 TRBV7-9 TRBD1 -